These 31 T cell receptor beta chains came from one sample sequenced in a study of blood T cell repertoires in COVID-19. Repertoires were generated with immunoSEQ multiplex PCR, while TCRdb's copy carries only in-frame clones and drops some. Here the sample spans 50,000 to 60,000 clones, 83% being singletons. The specimen was peripheral blood. Source of these receptors: a man aged 40-55 years with acute or convalescent COVID-19.

The chain has TRBV27 and TRBJ1-2; tentative D call: TRBD1 (5 bases). The V and J ends lost 6 bases and 5 bases respectively, with 10 bases between them. The germline V gene has CDR1 MNHEY and CDR2 SMNVEV (reference sequence). This CDR3 comprises 12 residues. CDR3 residues: CASRDPGYGYTF. CDR3 DNA: TGTGCCAGCAGGGACCCAGGGTATGGCTACACCTTC.

This rearrangement joins TRBV5-8 to TRBJ1-1, with TRBD1 identical over 10 bases. The germline V gene has CDR1 SGHTS and CDR2 YDEGEE. V trimming: 4 bases; J trimming: 8 bases; junction bases outside the gene matches: 14. This CDR3 region has 16 residues. The CDR3 region is CASSPFGRDRGMEAFF. CDR3 nucleotides: TGTGCCAGCAGCCCTTTCGGCCGGGACAGGGGAATGGAAGCTTTCTTT.

The gene calls are TRBV14 and TRBJ1-1, with TRBD1 matching over 7 bases. V dropped 3 bases and J dropped 2; count of bases not matched to a gene: 9. There are 16 residues in the CDR3. Germline-derived CDR1 and CDR2 are SGHDN and FVKESK. The CDR3 sequence: CASSHPTGALNTEAFF. CDR3 in DNA: TGTGCCAGCAGCCATCCAACAGGGGCGCTTAACACTGAAGCTTTCTTT.

This chain uses TRBV5-4 with TRBJ2-1, with 10 bases identical to TRBD2. The V segment lost 4 bases and the J segment 0 bases; nucleotides outside the gene matches: 7. This CDR3 comprises 17 residues. Germline CDR1 and CDR2: SGHNT and YYREEE (reference sequence). Here the CDR3 DNA reads TGTGCCAGCAGCCGTGGAGCTAGCGGGAGCTCCTACAATGAGCAGTTCTTC. The encoded protein is CASSRGASGSSYNEQFF.

The rearrangement links TRBV6-5 to TRBJ1-3; D gene ambiguous. The V gene lost 5 bases and the J gene lost 4 bases, with 12 bases spanning the gap. This CDR3 contains 14 residues. Germline V gene lookup returns CDR1 MNHEY and CDR2 SVGAGI. As DNA, the CDR3 is TGTGCCAGCAGTCGAACCCTACAGGGAAACACCATATATTTT. It codes for CASSRTLQGNTIYF.

This clone was counted between two and nine times. The gene calls are TRBV4-1 and TRBJ2-5; perhaps TRBD1 as D (5 bases). V lost 3 bases, J lost 9 bases, and 17 bases lay in between. Germline V lookup: CDR1 MGHRA, CDR2 YSYEKL. This CDR3 contains 14 residues. As DNA, the CDR3 is TGCGCCAGCAGCCAGGGGTTGGGGCCTCTGGCCCAGTACTTC. Translation gives CASSQGLGPLAQYF.

This clone has just a few counts. The CDR3 nucleotides read TGTGCCATCAGTGAGTCTGGGGGGGGACCCCAAGAGACCCAGTACTTC. Translating gives CAISESGGGPQETQYF. V gene TRBV10-3 combines with J gene TRBJ2-5; TRBD2 aligns across 7 bases. J lost 1 base, V lost 0 bases, and 5 bases had no gene match. In germline, CDR1 is ENHRY, CDR2 SYGVKD. The CDR3 loop spans 16 amino acids.

The chain carries TRBV5-1 and TRBJ2-5; TRBD1 matches 8 bases. Germline loops: CDR1 SGHRS, CDR2 YFSETQ. The CDR3 has 13 amino acids. V trimming: 4 bases; J trimming: 5 bases; junction bases outside the gene matches: 4. CDR3 amino acids: CASSRDRRETQYF. Here the CDR3 DNA reads TGCGCCAGCAGCCGGGACAGGCGTGAGACCCAGTACTTC.

V and J are TRBV10-2 and TRBJ1-1; 9 nucleotides agree with TRBD1. This CDR3 has 14 residues. The V segment lost 6 bases and the J segment 1 base; nucleotides outside the gene matches: 3. From germline, CDR1 is WSHSY and CDR2 SAAADI. The CDR3 DNA reads as TGCGCCAGCAGATTACAGGGGGCGAACACTGAAGCTTTCTTT. Translation gives CASRLQGANTEAFF.

The chain is built from TRBV5-1 and TRBJ1-2, with D possibly TRBD1 on 5 matching bases. Trimming removed 5 bases from V and 0 bases from J, with 11 bases in between. This CDR3 region has 14 residues. Germline V gene lookup returns CDR1 SGHRS and CDR2 YFSETQ. The CDR3 DNA reads TGCGCCAGCAGAAGGGGCACCTCTAACTATGGCTACACCTTC. Amino acid sequence: CASRRGTSNYGYTF.

This clone has only one observation. The chain uses TRBV5-1 and TRBJ1-2; D possibly corresponds to TRBD1 (5 bases). Per germline, CDR1 SGHRS and CDR2 YFSETQ. The length of the CDR3 is 14 residues. Trimming cost V 4 bases and J 6 bases, with 16 bases left between them. CDR3 region: CASSVGPRVDGYTF. The CDR3 coding sequence is TGCGCCAGCAGCGTGGGACCGCGGGTGGATGGCTACACCTTC.

This sequence joins TRBV11-2 and TRBJ2-1; D is perhaps TRBD2 (5 bases). The germline gives CDR1 SGHAT, CDR2 FQNNGV. V lost 5 bases and J lost 7, with 12 bases in between. The CDR3 sequence is 13 residues long. The CDR3 protein is CASSPGGGNEQFF. Written as DNA, the CDR3 is TGTGCCAGCAGCCCCGGCGGAGGAAATGAGCAGTTCTTC.

In its sample, this clone was seen once. The V gene is TRBV5-1, the J gene TRBJ1-4; D is uncertain. Germline assignment: CDR1 SGHRS and CDR2 YFSETQ. V was trimmed by 2 bases and J by 5 bases, leaving 13 bases between them. The CDR3 sequence is 15 residues long. The CDR3, as DNA: TGCGCCAGCAGCTTTTCGGGAAAGGGCAATGAAAAACTGTTTTTT. Translation gives CASSFSGKGNEKLFF.

The chain combines TRBV4-1 with TRBJ2-5; the match to TRBD2 covers 8 bases. This CDR3 comprises 14 residues. The junction had 3 bases not matched to a gene; V was cut back by 1 base and J by 5 bases. Germline V gene sequence: CDR1 MGHRA, CDR2 YSYEKL. CDR3 residues: CASSQGAGVETQYF. CDR3 sequence (DNA): TGCGCCAGCAGCCAAGGAGCGGGAGTGGAGACCCAGTACTTC.

The chain combines TRBV6-1 with TRBJ1-2; the D gene is possibly TRBD1 (5 bases). Germline V gives CDR1 MNHNS, CDR2 SASEGT. The CDR3 is made up of 14 amino acids. V was shortened by 2 bases and J by 4 bases, with 11 bases between the two germline ends. DNA for the CDR3: TGTGCCAGCAGTGAATCGACAGCTTCCTATGGCTACACCTTC. It translates to CASSESTASYGYTF.

This chain joins TRBV24-1 and TRBJ1-4; D possibly corresponds to TRBD1 (5 bases). V was shortened by 4 bases and J by 0 bases, with 8 bases between the two germline ends. Germline V gene sequence: CDR1 KGHDR, CDR2 SFDVKD. There are 15 residues in the CDR3. The CDR3 is CATSEGGTTNEKLFF. As DNA, the CDR3 is TGTGCCACCAGTGAGGGGGGTACAACTAATGAAAAACTGTTTTTT.

The J gene is TRBJ2-1, the V gene TRBV24-1; 11 bases map to TRBD2. After removal of 2 bases from V and 7 bases from J, the junction contained 3 bases not matched to a gene. There are 15 residues in the CDR3. Germline CDR1 KGHDR, CDR2 SFDVKD. The CDR3 nucleotides are TGTGCCACCAGTGATTATAGCGGGAGGGGGAATGAGCAGTTCTTC. As protein: CATSDYSGRGNEQFF.

V gene TRBV6-5 combines with J gene TRBJ2-1, with D perhaps TRBD1 (5 bases). The CDR3 has 11 amino acids. V shed 10 bases and J shed 9 bases, with 13 bases lying between them. Looked up from germline, CDR1 is MNHEY and CDR2 is SVGAGI. CDR3 region: CATQGSGEQFF. CDR3 bases: TGTGCCACCCAGGGATCGGGTGAGCAGTTCTTC.

The chain recombines TRBV7-6 with TRBJ2-5; 9 bases map to TRBD2. V lost 3 bases and J lost 3; bases outside the gene matches: 5. This CDR3 has 15 residues. The V gene's germline CDR1 is SGHVS and CDR2 FNYEAQ. The CDR3 bases are TGTGCCAGCAGCTTGCTAGCGGGGTTAAAAGAGACCCAGTACTTC. Translated, it gives CASSLLAGLKETQYF. The complete variable domain, with remaining parts taken from reference TRBV7-6 and TRBJ2-5, reads GAGVSQSPRYKVTKRGQDVALRCDPISGHVSLYWYRQALGQGPEFLTYFNYEAQQDKSGLPNDRFSAERPEGSISTLTIQRTEQRDSAMYRCASSLLAGLKETQYFGPGTRLLVL.

The genes are TRBV7-8 and TRBJ1-5, with 7 bases fitting TRBD1. CDR3 length: 13 amino acids. J lost 6 bases, V lost 5 bases, and 4 bases had no gene match. In germline, CDR1 is SGHVS, CDR2 FQNEAQ. The DNA for the CDR3 is TGTGCCAGCAGCGTAAACAGGGGTCAGCCCCAGCATTTT. Its translation is CASSVNRGQPQHF.

The chain has TRBV19 and TRBJ1-3, with 8 bases aligning to TRBD1. Germline V lookup: CDR1 LNHDA, CDR2 SQIVND (reference sequence). V lost 4 bases, J lost 7 bases, and 18 bases stayed unmatched. The CDR3 has 18 residues. This chain's CDR3 is CASSTGTGTTILRNTIYF. The CDR3 coding sequence is TGTGCCAGTAGTACCGGGACAGGTACGACCATCCTCCGGAACACCATATATTTT.

The chain is built from TRBV21-1 and TRBJ2-7; TRBD2 is the table's D call and was not checked against the DNA. TRBV21-1 is a listed pseudogene. The CDR3 is made up of 16 amino acids. CDR3 loop: CASSKQKLLSSYEQYV. CDR3 DNA sequence: TGTGCCAGCAGCAAACAGAAGCTACTAAGCTCCTACGAGCAGTACGTC.

V and J are TRBV21-1 and TRBJ2-2; the table's D call TRBD1 went unverified against the DNA. TRBV21-1 is tagged as a pseudogene. This CDR3 spans 13 amino acids. CDR3 DNA sequence: TGTGCCAGCACAAACCAGGGTACCGGGGAGCTGTTTTTT. Translated: CASTNQGTGELFF.

This clone has a handful of counts. CDR3 residues: CASSPGLAGDGTDTQYF. CDR3 sequence (DNA): TGCGCCAGCAGCCCGGGACTAGCGGGAGACGGCACAGATACGCAGTATTTT. This chain connects TRBV5-1 to TRBJ2-3; TRBD2 matches at 14 bases. The V and J ends lost 4 bases and 1 base, in that order; junction bases with no gene match: 5. CDR3 length equals 17 residues. The germline V gene encodes CDR1 SGHRS and CDR2 YFSETQ. The full variable domain, rest sourced from reference TRBV5-1 and TRBJ2-3, is KAGVTQTPRYLIKTRGQQVTLSCSPISGHRSVSWYQQTPGQGLQFLFEYFSETQRNKGNFPGRFSGRQFSNSRSEMNVSTLELGDSALYLCASSPGLAGDGTDTQYFGPGTRLTVL.

The genes are TRBV24-1 and TRBJ1-2, with TRBD1 matching 9 bases. Looked up from germline, CDR1 is KGHDR and CDR2 is SFDVKD. The V segment lost 3 bases and the J segment 4 bases; nucleotides outside the gene matches: 5. CDR3 size: 15 residues. The CDR3 loop is CATSDTGGAIYGYTF. CDR3 nucleotide sequence: TGTGCCACCAGTGATACAGGGGGCGCGATCTATGGCTACACCTTC.

This clone was counted a single time. This chain connects TRBV3-1 (or the pseudogene TRBV3-2) to TRBJ2-5; 11 bases line up with TRBD2. The CDR3 covers 18 residues. Germline CDR1 and CDR2: LGHDT and YNNKEL (reference sequence). After removal of 4 bases from V and 4 bases from J, the junction contained 14 bases not matched to a gene. This chain's CDR3 is CASSLETPGLAGGETQYF. In nucleotides, the CDR3 is TGTGCCAGCAGCCTAGAGACCCCGGGGCTAGCGGGGGGAGAGACCCAGTACTTC.

This CDR3 reads CAISERGGELFF. CDR3 nucleotide sequence: TGTGCCATCAGTGAGCGAGGAGGGGAGCTGTTTTTT. The chain has TRBV10-3 and TRBJ2-2; D remains unclear. The CDR3 is 12 amino acids. CDR1 and CDR2 (germline): ENHRY, SYGVKD. V dropped 2 bases and J dropped 8 bases, with 6 bases sitting between them.

This sequence joins TRBV29-1 and TRBJ2-1; TRBD2 is a possible D gene (6 bases). CDR1 and CDR2 from the germline V gene are SQVTM and ANQGSEA. Trimming stripped 7 bases from V and 2 bases from J, with 15 bases between. The CDR3 has 14 residues. As DNA, the CDR3 is TGCAGCGCGGGGCCGGGGGTAACCTACAATGAGCAGTTCTTC. Its translation is CSAGPGVTYNEQFF.

This clone was seen a single time. The chain employs TRBV30 and TRBJ1-2; 8 nucleotides match TRBD1. CDR1 is GTSNPN, CDR2 SVGIG, per germline (reference sequence). This CDR3 has 13 residues. With V trimmed by 4 bases and J by 8 bases, 9 bases remained unmatched. CDR3 in DNA: TGTGCCTGGAATGCAGGGGGCTTTGGCGGCTACACCTTC. As protein: CAWNAGGFGGYTF.

This clone occurred a few times. The CDR3 nucleotides read TGTGCCAGCAGCTCGTGGACAGGTCCCTCGGGTGGCTACACCTTC. Protein: CASSSWTGPSGGYTF. V usage is TRBV5-6 and J usage is TRBJ1-2; TRBD1 matches 7 bases. V shed 3 bases, J shed 7 bases, and the junction held 12 bases outside the gene matches. The CDR3 runs to 15 residues. Germline CDR1 SGHDT, CDR2 YYEEEE. Full variable domain (outside the CDR3, taken from reference TRBV5-6 and TRBJ1-2): DAGVTQSPTHLIKTRGQQVTLRCSPKSGHDTVSWYQQALGQGPQFIFQYYEEEERQRGNFPDRFSGHQFPNYSSELNVNALLLGDSALYLCASSSWTGPSGGYTFGSGTRLTVV.

The chain couples TRBV11-2 to TRBJ1-1; TRBD1 matches 7 bases. Germline V lookup: CDR1 SGHAT, CDR2 FQNNGV. CDR3 length: 14 residues. V shed 5 bases, J shed 7 bases, and the junction held 10 bases outside the gene matches. CDR3 sequence: CASSRPDRDVEAFF. The CDR3 DNA is TGTGCCAGCAGCCGACCTGACAGGGATGTTGAAGCTTTCTTT.